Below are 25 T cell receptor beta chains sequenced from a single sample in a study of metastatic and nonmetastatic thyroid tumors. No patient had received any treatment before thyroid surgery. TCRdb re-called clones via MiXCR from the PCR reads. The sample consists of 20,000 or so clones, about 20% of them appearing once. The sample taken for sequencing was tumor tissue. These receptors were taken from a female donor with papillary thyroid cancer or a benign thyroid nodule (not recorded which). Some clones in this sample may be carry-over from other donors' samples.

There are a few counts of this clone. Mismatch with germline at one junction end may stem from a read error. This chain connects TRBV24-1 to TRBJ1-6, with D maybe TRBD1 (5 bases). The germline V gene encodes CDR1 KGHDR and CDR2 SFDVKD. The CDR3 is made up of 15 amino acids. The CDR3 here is CSTIAVTWGDSPLHF. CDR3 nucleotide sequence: TGTTCCACCATTGCGGTGACATGGGGCGATTCACCCCTCCACTTT.

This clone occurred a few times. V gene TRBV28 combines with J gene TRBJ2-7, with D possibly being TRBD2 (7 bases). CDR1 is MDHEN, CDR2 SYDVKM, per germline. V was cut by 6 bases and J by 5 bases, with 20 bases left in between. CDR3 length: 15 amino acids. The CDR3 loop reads CASSPGGLAVNEQYF. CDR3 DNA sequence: TGTGCCAGCAGCCCCGGGGGGCTAGCGGTGAACGAGCAGTACTTC.

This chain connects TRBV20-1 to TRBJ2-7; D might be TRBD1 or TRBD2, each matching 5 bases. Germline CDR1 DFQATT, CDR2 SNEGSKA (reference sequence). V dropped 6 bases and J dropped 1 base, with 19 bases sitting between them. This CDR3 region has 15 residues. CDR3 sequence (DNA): TGCAGTGCAAACTACCGGGACGGACCTTCCTACGAGCAGTACTTC. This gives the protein CSANYRDGPSYEQYF.

The CDR3 DNA reads TGCGCCAGCAGCTTGCGGGCAGGGAGCGACGAGCAGTACTTC. Amino acid sequence: CASSLRAGSDEQYF. This rearrangement joins TRBV5-1 to TRBJ2-7; TRBD1 or TRBD2 may be the D gene (5 bases each). The CDR3 is 14 residues long. The V and J ends lost 1 base and 5 bases respectively, with 13 bases between them. Germline V gene sequence: CDR1 SGHRS, CDR2 YFSETQ.

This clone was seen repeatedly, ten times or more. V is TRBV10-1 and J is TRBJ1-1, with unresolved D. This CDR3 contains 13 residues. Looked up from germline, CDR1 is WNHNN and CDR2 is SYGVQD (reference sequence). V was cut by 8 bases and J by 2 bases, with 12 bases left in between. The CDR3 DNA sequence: TGCGCCAGCCCTGACGGGGTTAACACTGAAGCTTTCTTT. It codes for CASPDGVNTEAFF.

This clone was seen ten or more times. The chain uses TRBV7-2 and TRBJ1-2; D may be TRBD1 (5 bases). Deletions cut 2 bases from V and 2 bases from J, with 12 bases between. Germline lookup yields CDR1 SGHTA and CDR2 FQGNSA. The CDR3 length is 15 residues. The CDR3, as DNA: TGTGCCAGCAGCTTACAGGGCTGGGGGAACTATGGCTACACCTTC. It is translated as CASSLQGWGNYGYTF.

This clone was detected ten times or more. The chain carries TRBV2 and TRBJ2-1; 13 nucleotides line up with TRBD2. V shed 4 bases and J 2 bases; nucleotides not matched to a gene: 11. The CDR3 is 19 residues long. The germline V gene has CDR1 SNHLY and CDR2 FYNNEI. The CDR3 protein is CASSVRTSGSPSTYNEQFF. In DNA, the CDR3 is TGTGCCAGCAGTGTTCGGACTAGCGGGAGCCCCAGTACCTACAATGAGCAGTTCTTC.

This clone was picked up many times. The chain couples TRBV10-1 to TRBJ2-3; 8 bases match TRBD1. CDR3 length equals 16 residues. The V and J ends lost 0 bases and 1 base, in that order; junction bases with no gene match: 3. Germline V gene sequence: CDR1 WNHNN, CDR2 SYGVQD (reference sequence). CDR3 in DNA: TGCGCCAGCAGTGAGTCAGGGACAGGTGGCACAGATACGCAGTATTTT. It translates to CASSESGTGGTDTQYF.

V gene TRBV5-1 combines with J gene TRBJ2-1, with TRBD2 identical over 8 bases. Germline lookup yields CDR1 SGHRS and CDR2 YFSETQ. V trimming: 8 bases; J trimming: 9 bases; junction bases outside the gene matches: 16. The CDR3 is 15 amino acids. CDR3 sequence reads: CARGSPAGERREQFF. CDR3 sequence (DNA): TGCGCCAGGGGGTCCCCAGCGGGGGAGCGTCGTGAGCAGTTCTTC.

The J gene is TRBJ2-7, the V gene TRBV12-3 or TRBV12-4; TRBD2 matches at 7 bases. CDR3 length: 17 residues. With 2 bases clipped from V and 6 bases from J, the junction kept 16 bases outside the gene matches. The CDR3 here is CASSLSGVTVPSAEQYF. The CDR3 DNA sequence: TGTGCCAGCAGTTTAAGCGGGGTAACCGTACCTTCGGCCGAGCAGTACTTC.

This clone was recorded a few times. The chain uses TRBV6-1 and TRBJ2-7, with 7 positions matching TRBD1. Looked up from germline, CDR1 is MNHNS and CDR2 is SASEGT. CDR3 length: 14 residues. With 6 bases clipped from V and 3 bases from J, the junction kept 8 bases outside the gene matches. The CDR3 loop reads CASRGPGQLYEQYF. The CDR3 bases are TGTGCCAGCAGGGGACCGGGACAGCTCTACGAGCAGTACTTC.

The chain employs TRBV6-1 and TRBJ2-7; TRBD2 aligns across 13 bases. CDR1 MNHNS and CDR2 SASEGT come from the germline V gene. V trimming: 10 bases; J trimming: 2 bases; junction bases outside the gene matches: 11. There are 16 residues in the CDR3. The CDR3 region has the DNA TGTGCCACCGCGGGACTAGCGGGGCTCAGGGCCTACGAGCAGTACTTC. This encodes CATAGLAGLRAYEQYF.

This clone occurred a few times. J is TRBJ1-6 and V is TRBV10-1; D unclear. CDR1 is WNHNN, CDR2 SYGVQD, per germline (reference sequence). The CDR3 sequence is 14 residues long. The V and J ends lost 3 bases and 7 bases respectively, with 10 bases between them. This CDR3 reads CASSESRTNSPLHF. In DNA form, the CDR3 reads TGCGCCAGCAGTGAATCACGGACGAATTCACCCCTCCACTTT.

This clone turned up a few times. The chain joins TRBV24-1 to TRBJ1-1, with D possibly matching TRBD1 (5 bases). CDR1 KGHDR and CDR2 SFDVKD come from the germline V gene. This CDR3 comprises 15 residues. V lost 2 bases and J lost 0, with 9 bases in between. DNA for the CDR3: TGTGCCACCAGTGATTCGACAGCCATGAACACTGAAGCTTTCTTT. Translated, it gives CATSDSTAMNTEAFF.

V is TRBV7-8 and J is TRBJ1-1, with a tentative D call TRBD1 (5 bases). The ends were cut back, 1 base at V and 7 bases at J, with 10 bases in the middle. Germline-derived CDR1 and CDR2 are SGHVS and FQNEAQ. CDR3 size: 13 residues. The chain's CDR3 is CASSLGGVNEAFF. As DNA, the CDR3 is TGTGCCAGCAGCTTAGGGGGCGTCAATGAAGCTTTCTTT.

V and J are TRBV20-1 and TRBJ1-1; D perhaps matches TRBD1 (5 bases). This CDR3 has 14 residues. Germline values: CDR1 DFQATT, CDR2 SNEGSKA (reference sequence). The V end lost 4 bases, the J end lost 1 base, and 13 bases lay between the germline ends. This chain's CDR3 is CSAIRDGSNTEAFF. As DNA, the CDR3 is TGCAGTGCTATCCGGGACGGCTCGAACACTGAAGCTTTCTTT.

The CDR3 sequence is CASSVRGGRGGETQYF. The CDR3, as DNA: TGTGCCAGCAGCGTAAGAGGCGGGAGAGGAGGGGAGACCCAGTACTTC. The rearrangement joins TRBV9 to TRBJ2-5, with 7 bases matching TRBD2. CDR3 length: 16 residues. Germline CDR1 and CDR2: SGDLS and YYNGEE. V lost 1 base to trimming and J lost 5 bases; unmatched junction nucleotides: 11.

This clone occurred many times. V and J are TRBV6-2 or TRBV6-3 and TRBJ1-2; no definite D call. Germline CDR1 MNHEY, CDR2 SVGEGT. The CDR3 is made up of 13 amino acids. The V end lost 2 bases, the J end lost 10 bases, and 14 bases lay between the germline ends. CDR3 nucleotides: TGTGCCAGCAGTTACACCCCCGGGATGGACTACACCTTC. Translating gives CASSYTPGMDYTF.

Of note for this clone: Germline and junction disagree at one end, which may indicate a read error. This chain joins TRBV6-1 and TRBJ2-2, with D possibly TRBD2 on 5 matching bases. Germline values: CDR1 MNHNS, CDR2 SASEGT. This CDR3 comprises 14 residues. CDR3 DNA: TGTGCCAGCAATATGGACGGGAACACCGGGGATCTGTTTTTT. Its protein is CASNMDGNTGDLFF.

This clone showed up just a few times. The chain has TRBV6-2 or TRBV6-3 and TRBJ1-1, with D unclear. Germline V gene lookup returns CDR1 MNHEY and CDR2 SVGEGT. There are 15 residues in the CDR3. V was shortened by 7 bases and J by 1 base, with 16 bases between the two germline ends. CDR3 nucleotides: TGTGCCAGCATTACGTGGGATTTCGGGAACACTGAAGCTTTCTTT. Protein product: CASITWDFGNTEAFF.

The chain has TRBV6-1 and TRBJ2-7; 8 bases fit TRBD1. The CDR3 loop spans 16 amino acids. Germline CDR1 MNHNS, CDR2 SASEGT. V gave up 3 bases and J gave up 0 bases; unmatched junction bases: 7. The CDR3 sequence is CASSDLPDRASYEQYF. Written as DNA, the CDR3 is TGTGCCAGCAGTGATCTACCGGACAGGGCCTCCTACGAGCAGTACTTC.

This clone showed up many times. The CDR3 here is CASSFLNEQFF. The CDR3 DNA reads as TGTGCCAGCAGCTTCTTAAATGAGCAGTTCTTC. This rearrangement joins TRBV7-2 to TRBJ2-1; D unresolved. This CDR3 spans 11 amino acids. Germline CDR1 is SGHTA and CDR2 is FQGNSA. V was shortened by 3 bases and J by 7 bases, with 4 bases between the two germline ends.

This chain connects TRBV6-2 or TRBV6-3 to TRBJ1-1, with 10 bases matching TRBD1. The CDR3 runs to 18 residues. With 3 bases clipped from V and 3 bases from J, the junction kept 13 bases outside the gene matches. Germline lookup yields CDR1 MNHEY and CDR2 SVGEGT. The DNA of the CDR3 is TGTGCCAGCAGTTATTCGGGGTTGGTGGGACAGGGGTACACTGAAGCTTTCTTT. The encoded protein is CASSYSGLVGQGYTEAFF.

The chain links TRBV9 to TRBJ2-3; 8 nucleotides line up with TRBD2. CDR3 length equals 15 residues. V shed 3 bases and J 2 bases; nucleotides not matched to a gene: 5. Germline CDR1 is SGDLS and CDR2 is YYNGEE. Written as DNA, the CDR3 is TGTGCCAGCAGCGAAACTAGCGGTTTCACAGATACGCAGTATTTT. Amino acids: CASSETSGFTDTQYF.

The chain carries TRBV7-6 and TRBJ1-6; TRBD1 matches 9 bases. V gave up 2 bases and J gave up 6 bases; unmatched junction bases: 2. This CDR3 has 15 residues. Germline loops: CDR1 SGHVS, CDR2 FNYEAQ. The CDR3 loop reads CASSLTTGGNSPLHF. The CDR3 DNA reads TGTGCCAGCAGCTTAACGACAGGGGGTAATTCACCCCTCCACTTT.